The 5 T cell receptor beta chains below all came from one sample that was sequenced in a study of T cell repertoires in cytomegalovirus infection. From the reads, TCRdb called clonotypes with MiXCR, one entry per CDR3 protein. The sample lists some 800,000 distinct CDR3 sequences; 30% to 35% were seen once. Their recognized antigens are unknown. The sequencing used cultured CD8+ T cells from PBMCs, collected from culture after CMV antigen stimulation. The receptors shown here come from a human donor in good health (CMV status not recorded). Some clones in this sample may be carry-over from other donors' samples.

This chain joins TRBV18 and TRBJ1-5, with no clear D. CDR1 is KGHSH, CDR2 LQKENI, per germline. Between the trimmed V and J ends, which lost 6 bases and 6 bases, there was a span of 24 bases. The CDR3 length is 17 residues. The DNA for the CDR3 is TGTGCCAGCTCCTCCCAGGAGGATACCGTCTCCTCTCAGCCCCAGCATTTT. This sequence encodes CASSSQEDTVSSQPQHF.

In this sample, this clonotype turned up a few times. The CDR3 here is CASSYGDVDNEQFF. DNA of the CDR3: TGTGCCAGCAGTTACGGGGACGTTGACAATGAGCAGTTCTTC. The V gene is TRBV6-2 or TRBV6-3, the J gene TRBJ2-1; D is tentatively TRBD1 or TRBD2 (5 bases each). The CDR3 extends over 14 amino acids. CDR1 and CDR2 (germline): MNHEY, SVGEGT. V lost 2 bases and J 5 bases, leaving 10 bases between the germline ends.

The chain carries TRBV7-2 and TRBJ1-5; D not certain. Germline V gene data show CDR1 as SGHTA and CDR2 as FQGNSA. Trimming took off 3 bases at V and 3 bases at J, with 12 bases between the two ends. This CDR3 region has 15 residues. CDR3: CASSFVGKDNQPQHF. CDR3 coding DNA: TGTGCCAGCAGCTTCGTGGGAAAGGACAATCAGCCCCAGCATTTT.

This chain uses TRBV24-1 with TRBJ2-1; D remains unclear. Germline V gene lookup returns CDR1 KGHDR and CDR2 SFDVKD. The CDR3 has 15 amino acids. Trimming removed 3 bases at V and 7 bases at J, with 15 bases between. The CDR3, as DNA: TGTGCCACCAGTGATACTACGATGATTGGTAATGAGCAGTTCTTC. Its translation is CATSDTTMIGNEQFF.

The chain is built from TRBV5-1 and TRBJ2-2, with a weak D call TRBD2 (6 bases). The CDR3 runs to 16 residues. The ends were cut back, 7 bases at V and 3 bases at J, with 19 bases in the middle. Germline V gives CDR1 SGHRS, CDR2 YFSETQ. The CDR3 sequence is CASSRRGIGYTGELFF. CDR3 nucleotide sequence: TGCGCCAGCTCTCGACGGGGGATCGGGTACACCGGGGAGCTGTTTTTT.